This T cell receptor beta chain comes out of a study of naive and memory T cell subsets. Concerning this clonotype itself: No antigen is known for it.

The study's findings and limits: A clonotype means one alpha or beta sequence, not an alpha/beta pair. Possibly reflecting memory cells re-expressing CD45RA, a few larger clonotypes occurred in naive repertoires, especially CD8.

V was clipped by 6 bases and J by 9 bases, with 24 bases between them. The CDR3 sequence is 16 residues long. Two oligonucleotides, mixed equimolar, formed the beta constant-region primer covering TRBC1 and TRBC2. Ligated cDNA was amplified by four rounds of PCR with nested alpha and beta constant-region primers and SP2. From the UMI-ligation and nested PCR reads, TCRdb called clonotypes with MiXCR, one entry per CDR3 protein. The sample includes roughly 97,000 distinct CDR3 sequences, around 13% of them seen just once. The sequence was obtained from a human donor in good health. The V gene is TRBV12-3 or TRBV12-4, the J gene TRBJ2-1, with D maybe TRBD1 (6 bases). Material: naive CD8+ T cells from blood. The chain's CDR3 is CASSPPPWGQFSEQFF. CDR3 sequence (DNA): TGTGCCAGCAGCCCCCCTCCCTGGGGACAATTTTCTGAGCAGTTCTTC.